This TCR beta chain was documented in a study of blood T cell repertoires in COVID-19 (dated by TCRdb to the early 2020s). The study in broad terms: The collaborator samples originated in the United States, Italy and Spain and spanned the acute and convalescent phases of COVID-19. The material from the prospective study consisted of cDNA or gDNA derived from T cells, B-cell-depleted T cells, or PBMCs. Subjects who had been exposed to COVID-19, were actively infected with it, or had recovered from it provided the deeply sampled blood TCRbeta repertoires that made up the dataset. A freely available public database, intended as a resource for researchers studying the immune response to SARS-CoV-2, is where the repertoires were released. The samples were drawn from two sources: the first 160 participants of the ongoing ImmuneRACE study, and 1,254 subjects contributed by 6 global collaborators. Nearly every sample came with metadata listing a de-identified subject ID, COVID-19 status, age in years and sex. Where HLA class I and class II types were available, the types were taken from metadata supplied by the sample provider, not from assay-based typing. General findings and caveats noted by the study authors: How much clinical and demographic metadata was included differed by source and by participant, and the metadata was provided uncurated.

Turning to this clone: The target of this receptor is not known. No much larger clone is present one base from it, and per-base qualities are unavailable.

Each collaborating institution followed its own protocols to collect whole blood in K2EDTA tubes. For TCRbeta analysis, collaborators shipped samples in one of three forms: frozen whole blood, isolated PBMCs, or DNA extracted from either of those sample types. TCRbeta CDR3 regions were amplified from genomic DNA by means of the immunoSEQ Assay, a bias-controlled multiplex PCR. As for how the authors treated the data: The number of nucleated cells in each sample was estimated from the amplification of reference gene primers within the assay. Sequence reads were collapsed and filtered to measure the absolute abundance of every unique TCRbeta CDR3 rearrangement. Productive Simpson clonality was computed per sample as the square root of Simpson's diversity index over productive rearrangements. The immuneACCESS repertoire file appears here via TCRdb, limited to in-frame rearrangements. These files lack a portion of the clones; in checked studies, under half of the deficit traces to unresolved V genes, and the cause of the others is not known. The DNA was the basis for D and trimming; V, J and clone size are from that table. In this sample the table shows about 240,000 clones, approximately 87% of which occur a single time. The ten largest account for 6.2% of the sample.

This TCR derives from a man between 60 and 75 years old with acute or convalescent COVID-19. Input material: peripheral blood.

The CDR3 has the sequence CASSYLKTGAGYTF. In nucleotide form, the sequence is TGTGCCAGCAGTTACCTCAAGACAGGGGCTGGCTACACCTTC. The rearrangement joined TRBV6-5 to TRBJ1-2, and TRBD1 matches 8 of the central bases. CDR1 MNHEY and CDR2 SVGAGI are derived from the germline V gene. From cysteine to phenylalanine, the CDR3 is 14 amino acids long. The kept DNA is CDR3 alone, 42 bases in frame from the first base. After removal of 2 bases from V and 7 bases from J, the junction retains 6 bases not matched to a gene.